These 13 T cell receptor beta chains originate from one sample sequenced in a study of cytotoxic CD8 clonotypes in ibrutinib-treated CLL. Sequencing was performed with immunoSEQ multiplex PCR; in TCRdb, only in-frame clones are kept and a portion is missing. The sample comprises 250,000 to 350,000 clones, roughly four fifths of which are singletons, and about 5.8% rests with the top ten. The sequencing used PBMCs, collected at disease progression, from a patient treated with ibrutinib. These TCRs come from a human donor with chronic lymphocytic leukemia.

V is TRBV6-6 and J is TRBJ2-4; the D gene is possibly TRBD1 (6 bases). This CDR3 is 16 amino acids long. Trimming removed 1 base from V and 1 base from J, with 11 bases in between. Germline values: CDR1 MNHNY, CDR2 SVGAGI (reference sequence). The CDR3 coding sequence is TGTGCCAGCAGTTACTGGGGGCAGGGGGCCAAAAACATTCAGTACTTC. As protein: CASSYWGQGAKNIQYF.

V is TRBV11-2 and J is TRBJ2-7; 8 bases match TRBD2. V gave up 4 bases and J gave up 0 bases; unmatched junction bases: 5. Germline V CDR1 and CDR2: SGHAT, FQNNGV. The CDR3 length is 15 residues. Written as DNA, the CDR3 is TGTGCCAGCAGCTCGCGGGGGGAACCCTCCTACGAGCAGTACTTC. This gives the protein CASSSRGEPSYEQYF.

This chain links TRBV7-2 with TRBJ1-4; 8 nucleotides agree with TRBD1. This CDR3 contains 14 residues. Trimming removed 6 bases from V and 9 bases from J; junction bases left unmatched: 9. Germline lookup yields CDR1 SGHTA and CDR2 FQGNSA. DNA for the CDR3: TGTGCCAGCAGTACTGACAGGGGATTCCAAAAACTGTTTTTT. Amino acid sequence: CASSTDRGFQKLFF.

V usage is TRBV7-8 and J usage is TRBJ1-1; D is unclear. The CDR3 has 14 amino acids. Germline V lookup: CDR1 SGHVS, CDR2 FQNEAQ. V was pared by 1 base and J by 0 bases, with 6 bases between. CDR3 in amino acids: CASSLETMNTEAFF. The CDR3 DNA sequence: TGTGCCAGCAGCTTAGAAACCATGAACACTGAAGCTTTCTTT. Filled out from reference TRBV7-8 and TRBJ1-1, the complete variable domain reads GAGVSQSPRYKVAKRGQDVALRCDPISGHVSLFWYQQALGQGPEFLTYFQNEAQLDKSGLPSDRFFAERPEGSVSTLKIQRTQQEDSAVYLCASSLETMNTEAFFGQGTRLTVV.

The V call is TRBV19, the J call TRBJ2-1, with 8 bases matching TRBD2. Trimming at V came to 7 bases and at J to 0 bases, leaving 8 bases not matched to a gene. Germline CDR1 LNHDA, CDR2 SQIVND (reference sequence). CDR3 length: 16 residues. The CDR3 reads CASTSGSQISYNEQFF. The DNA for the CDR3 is TGTGCCAGTACTAGCGGGTCTCAAATCTCCTACAATGAGCAGTTCTTC.

The CDR3 DNA reads TGCGCCAGCTCGGGCAGCCCGGGGGTGCAGTACTTC. Translated: CASSGSPGVQYF. The genes are TRBV5-1 and TRBJ2-7; TRBD2 might be the D (6 bases). The CDR3 has 12 amino acids. Trimming pared 7 bases from V and 9 bases from J, leaving 17 bases between. Germline CDR1 reads SGHRS; CDR2 reads YFSETQ.

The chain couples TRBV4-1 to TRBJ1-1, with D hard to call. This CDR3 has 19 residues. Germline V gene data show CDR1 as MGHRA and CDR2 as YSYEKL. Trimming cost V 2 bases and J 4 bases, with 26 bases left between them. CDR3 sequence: CASSQMISQRAEFGTEAFF. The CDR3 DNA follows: TGCGCCAGCAGCCAAATGATAAGCCAGAGGGCTGAGTTCGGCACTGAAGCTTTCTTT.

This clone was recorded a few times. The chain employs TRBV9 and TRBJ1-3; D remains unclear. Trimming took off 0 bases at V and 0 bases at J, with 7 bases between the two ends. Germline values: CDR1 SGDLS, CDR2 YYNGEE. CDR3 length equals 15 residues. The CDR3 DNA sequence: TGTGCCAGCAGCGTAGATGGAGGCTCTGGAAACACCATATATTTT. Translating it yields CASSVDGGSGNTIYF.

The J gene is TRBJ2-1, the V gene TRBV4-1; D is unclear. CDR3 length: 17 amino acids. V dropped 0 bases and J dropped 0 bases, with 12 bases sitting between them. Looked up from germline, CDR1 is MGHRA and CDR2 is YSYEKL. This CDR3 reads CASSQDPPQGSYNEQFF. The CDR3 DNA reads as TGCGCCAGCAGCCAAGATCCCCCCCAAGGCTCCTACAATGAGCAGTTCTTC.

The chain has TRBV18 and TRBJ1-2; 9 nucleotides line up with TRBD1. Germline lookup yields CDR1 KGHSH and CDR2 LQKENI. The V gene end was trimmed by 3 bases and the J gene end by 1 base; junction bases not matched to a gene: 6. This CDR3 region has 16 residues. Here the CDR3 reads CASSPRTGANNYGYTF. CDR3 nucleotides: TGTGCCAGCTCACCGAGGACAGGGGCGAATAACTATGGCTACACCTTC.

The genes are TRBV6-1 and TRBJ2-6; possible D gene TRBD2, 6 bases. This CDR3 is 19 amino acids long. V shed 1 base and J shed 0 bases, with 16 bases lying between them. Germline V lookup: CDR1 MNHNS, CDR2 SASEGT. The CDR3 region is CASSEEEGWGSSGANVLTF. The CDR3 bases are TGTGCCAGCAGTGAAGAGGAGGGGTGGGGCAGCTCTGGGGCCAACGTCCTGACTTTC.

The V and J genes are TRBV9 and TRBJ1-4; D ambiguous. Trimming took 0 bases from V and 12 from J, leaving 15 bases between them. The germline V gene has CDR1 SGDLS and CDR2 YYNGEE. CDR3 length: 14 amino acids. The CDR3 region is CASSVDLSGMELFF. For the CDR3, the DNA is TGTGCCAGCAGCGTAGATCTCTCGGGGATGGAACTGTTTTTT.

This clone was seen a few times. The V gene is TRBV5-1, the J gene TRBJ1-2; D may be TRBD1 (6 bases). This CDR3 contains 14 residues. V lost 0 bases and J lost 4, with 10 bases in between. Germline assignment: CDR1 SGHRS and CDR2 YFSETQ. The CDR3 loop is CASSLEGDVYGYTF. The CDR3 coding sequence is TGCGCCAGCAGCTTGGAGGGGGACGTCTATGGCTACACCTTC.